This T cell receptor (beta chain) stems from a study of CXCR3-negative and CXCR3-positive naive CD8 T cells. Study background: About 140 million TRB reads were obtained in total, which works out to about 1.5 +/- 0.3 million per library.

CDR1 is SQVTM and CDR2 is ANQGSEA in the germline V gene. There are 12 residues in the CDR3. The TRB libraries of cDNA were built by UMI-labeled 5' RACE. TCRdb reprocessed the 5' RACE reads and stores each CDR3 protein as one record, lacking DNA. The sample shows roughly 86,000 distinct CDR3 sequences, and roughly 1.1% sits with its ten largest clones. Triplicate roughly 300,000-cell sorts were made of each CD8+ T cell subset. Sequencing was carried out using naive CXCR3- CD8+ T cells from blood. Indicated subset: CD45RO-CCR7+CD27+CD95- naive CD8+ T cells lacking CXCR3 (TNR3-). The chain uses TRBV29-1 and TRBJ2-3; TCRdb's D call of TRBD2 is untestable without DNA. The sequence was collected from a human donor in good health. Some clones in this sample may be carry-over from other donors' samples. The CDR3 region is CSVWDLTDTQYF.